A single sample is the source of the 25 T cell receptor beta chains below, sequenced in a study of CD8 T cells in ankylosing spondylitis. MiXCR, applied by TCRdb to the 5' RACE reads, yields one record per CDR3 protein. The profile shows around 250,000 distinct CDR3 sequences, roughly 32% of them singletons. The sample was blood, either unsorted or a sorted T cell fraction (not recorded which). These receptors were collected from a male donor with ankylosing spondylitis or in good health (not recorded which).

This clonotype turned up a few times. The chain has TRBV6-1 and TRBJ2-7; D could derive from TRBD1 or TRBD2 (5 bases each). The CDR3 contains 16 residues. Germline values: CDR1 MNHNS, CDR2 SASEGT. V lost 7 bases to trimming and J lost 2 bases, with 21 bases between them. The CDR3 sequence: CASIMGWERGPYEQYF. The DNA of the CDR3 is TGTGCCAGCATCATGGGGTGGGAGAGGGGTCCCTACGAGCAGTACTTC.

The chain employs TRBV27 and TRBJ2-7, with 7 nucleotides matching TRBD2. From germline, CDR1 is MNHEY and CDR2 SMNVEV (reference sequence). V lost 8 bases and J lost 2; bases outside the gene matches: 6. The CDR3 loop spans 13 amino acids. This CDR3 is CASGSGPTYEQYF. CDR3 in DNA: TGTGCCAGCGGTAGCGGGCCGACCTACGAGCAGTACTTC.

This chain joins TRBV21-1 and TRBJ1-5; the table's D call TRBD1 went unverified against the DNA. TRBV21-1 is classified as a pseudogene. The CDR3 is 17 residues long. The CDR3 nucleotides are TGTGCCAGCAGCAGGCTTTTTGAGACAGGGTTCGGTCAGCCCCAGCATTTT. This encodes CASSRLFETGFGQPQHF.

The chain recombines TRBV5-1 with TRBJ2-1, with D perhaps assigned TRBD1 or TRBD2 (5 bases each). Germline lookup yields CDR1 SGHRS and CDR2 YFSETQ. The V end was cut by 4 bases, the J end by 6 bases, with 23 bases between. There are 17 residues in the CDR3. CDR3 in amino acids: CASSGRGTSYRGNEQFF. In DNA, the CDR3 is TGCGCCAGCAGCGGCCGAGGGACGTCTTACCGAGGCAATGAGCAGTTCTTC.

This clonotype has only a few counts. J is TRBJ2-3 and V is TRBV6-1; 13 bases fit TRBD2. The germline V gene encodes CDR1 MNHNS and CDR2 SASEGT. The CDR3 is 14 amino acids. V trimming: 5 bases; J trimming: 8 bases; junction bases outside the gene matches: 4. CDR3 bases: TGTGCCAGCAGTCTAGGACTAGCGGGGGTTACGCAGTATTTT. Encoded protein: CASSLGLAGVTQYF.

The CDR3: CATSRVLQIDSGWQDDSGANVLTF. CDR3 coding DNA: TGTGCCACCAGCAGAGTTCTGCAAATCGACTCGGGATGGCAAGACGACTCTGGGGCCAACGTCCTGACTTTC. This chain uses TRBV15 with TRBJ2-6, with D perhaps matching TRBD2 (5 bases). The germline gives CDR1 LNHNV, CDR2 YYDKDF (reference sequence). V shed 1 base and J shed 0 bases, with 31 bases lying between them. The CDR3 spans 24 residues.

V is TRBV12-3 or TRBV12-4 and J is TRBJ1-2, with D hard to call. There are 14 residues in the CDR3. V lost 3 bases to trimming and J lost 6 bases, with 14 bases between them. For the CDR3, the DNA is TGTGCCAGCAGTTTGCAGGCCCGAGTCGATGGCTACACCTTC. As protein: CASSLQARVDGYTF.

This clonotype was detected only a few times. The gene calls are TRBV5-1 and TRBJ2-7, with 7 bases that match TRBD1. The germline CDR1 and CDR2 sequences are SGHRS and YFSETQ. The trim removed 0 bases at V and 3 bases at J, leaving 6 bases unmatched. The CDR3 spans 15 residues. CDR3 residues: CASSLGQGIDYEQYF. In DNA form, the CDR3 reads TGCGCCAGCAGCTTGGGACAGGGAATAGACTACGAGCAGTACTTC.

Written as DNA, the CDR3 is TGTGCCAGCAGCGTAGCTACGAGAGGACGCCGGGAGCTGTTTTTT. This encodes CASSVATRGRRELFF. This chain uses TRBV9 with TRBJ2-2, with no clear D. The length of the CDR3 is 15 residues. The germline gives CDR1 SGDLS, CDR2 YYNGEE. Trimming took off 0 bases at V and 9 bases at J, with 15 bases between the two ends.

The chain has TRBV25-1 and TRBJ2-5, with D hard to call. CDR3 length: 14 residues. CDR1 is MGHDK, CDR2 SYGVNS, per germline. Trimming left V 3 bases short and J 1 base short, with 9 bases between. The CDR3 region is CASSEAGLQETQYF. As DNA, the CDR3 is TGTGCCAGCAGTGAGGCAGGCCTCCAAGAGACCCAGTACTTC. The entire variable domain, with the rest obtained from reference TRBV25-1 and TRBJ2-5, is as follows: EADIYQTPRYLVIGTGKKITLECSQTMGHDKMYWYQQDPGMELHLIHYSYGVNSTEKGDLSSESTVSRIRTEHFPLTLESARPSHTSQYLCASSEAGLQETQYFGPGTRLLVL.

V usage is TRBV12-3 or TRBV12-4 and J usage is TRBJ2-1, with TRBD2 identical over 8 bases. The CDR3 runs to 15 residues. J lost 9 bases, V lost 3 bases, and 10 bases had no gene match. The chain's CDR3 is CASSFSRGGLGEQFF. The CDR3 DNA is TGTGCCAGCAGTTTCAGTCGGGGGGGCCTTGGTGAGCAGTTCTTC.

The V gene is TRBV12-3 or TRBV12-4, the J gene TRBJ1-1; D is ambiguous. Deletions cut 10 bases from V and 0 bases from J, with 15 bases between. The CDR3 loop spans 14 amino acids. CDR3 in amino acids: CATSHGRMNTEAFF. The CDR3 DNA reads as TGTGCCACCTCCCATGGGCGCATGAACACTGAAGCTTTCTTT.

The CDR3 coding sequence is TGCAGTGCTAGCCCCAGAGTGGGGGCGGGTGGCTACACCTTC. Translation gives CSASPRVGAGGYTF. The rearrangement uses TRBV20-1 and TRBJ1-2, with D possibly matching TRBD1 (6 bases). The CDR3 is 14 amino acids. The V gene's germline CDR1 is DFQATT and CDR2 SNEGSKA (reference sequence). Trimming stripped 3 bases from V and 7 bases from J, with 18 bases between.

This clonotype showed up just a few times. The V gene is TRBV3-1, the J gene TRBJ1-5, with D possibly TRBD1 on 6 matching bases. CDR1 LGHDT and CDR2 YNNKEL come from the germline V gene (reference sequence). The CDR3 is made up of 15 amino acids. V was trimmed by 1 base and J by 0 bases, leaving 7 bases between them. CDR3 coding DNA: TGTGCCAGCAGCCAAGTGACAGGTAGCAATCAGCCCCAGCATTTT. It translates to CASSQVTGSNQPQHF. Filled out from reference TRBV3-1 and TRBJ1-5, the complete variable domain reads DTAVSQTPKYLVTQMGNDKSIKCEQNLGHDTMYWYKQDSKKFLKIMFSYNNKELIINETVPNRFSPKSPDKAHLNLHINSLELGDSAVYFCASSQVTGSNQPQHFGDGTRLSIL.

This clonotype was counted only a few times. The chain employs TRBV12-3 or TRBV12-4 and TRBJ2-7; 7 positions match TRBD1. The V segment lost 5 bases and the J segment 3 bases; nucleotides outside the gene matches: 13. There are 16 residues in the CDR3. The CDR3 coding sequence is TGTGCCAGCAGTCCGTCTCCCGGGACAGTGCTCTACGAGCAGTACTTC. Amino acid sequence: CASSPSPGTVLYEQYF.

The table lists this clonotype with a few counts. The genes are TRBV27 and TRBJ1-6; a weak D match, TRBD1 (5 bases). The V end lost 5 bases, the J end lost 8 bases, and 10 bases lay between the germline ends. This CDR3 has 13 amino acids. The V gene's germline CDR1 is MNHEY and CDR2 SMNVEV (reference sequence). The CDR3 DNA sequence: TGTGCCAGCAGTCGGGACGACGATTCACCCCTCCACTTT. Translating gives CASSRDDDSPLHF.

The chain joins TRBV28 to TRBJ2-1, with TRBD2 matching 8 bases. J gave up 10 bases and V 8 bases, and 13 bases lay outside the gene matches. CDR1 is MDHEN and CDR2 is SYDVKM in the germline V gene. The CDR3 totals 14 residues. CDR3 nucleotide sequence: TGTGCCAGCGGAGGACTAGCAGGTCTCGTAGAGCAGTTCTTC. Translated, it gives CASGGLAGLVEQFF. Based on the CDR3 plus reference TRBV28 and TRBJ2-1, the full variable domain is DVKVTQSSRYLVKRTGEKVFLECVQDMDHENMFWYRQDPGLGLRLIYFSYDVKMKEKGDIPEGYSVSREKKERFSLILESASTNQTSMYLCASGGLAGLVEQFFGPGTRLTVL.

This clonotype was seen many times. The chain carries TRBV10-3 and TRBJ2-3; D not resolved. Germline V lookup: CDR1 ENHRY, CDR2 SYGVKD. V was pared by 2 bases and J by 4 bases, with 10 bases between. The CDR3 spans 14 residues. CDR3 region: CAISEPRLADTQYF. CDR3 nucleotides: TGTGCCATCAGTGAGCCGAGGCTGGCAGATACGCAGTATTTT.

The rearrangement joins TRBV10-3 to TRBJ2-1; 12 bases fit TRBD2. CDR1 and CDR2 (germline): ENHRY, SYGVKD. The J segment lost 15 bases and the V segment lost 3 bases, leaving 9 bases of the junction unmatched. There are 14 residues in the CDR3. The CDR3 protein is CAISDPGTSGQSFF. The CDR3 DNA reads as TGTGCCATCAGTGACCCCGGGACTAGCGGGCAATCGTTCTTC.

V usage is TRBV9 and J usage is TRBJ1-5, with a possible D match to TRBD1 (5 bases). Deletions cut 2 bases from V and 5 bases from J, with 11 bases between. The CDR3 contains 14 residues. Germline CDR1 SGDLS, CDR2 YYNGEE. CDR3 in DNA: TGTGCCAGCAGCGTGAGGGACGGACATCAGCCCCAGCATTTT. This translates into CASSVRDGHQPQHF.

The CDR3 loop reads CASTLDPYQETQYF. The CDR3 DNA reads TGTGCCAGCACTCTCGACCCGTACCAAGAGACCCAGTACTTC. The chain is built from TRBV5-6 and TRBJ2-5; D call uncertain. CDR1 is SGHDT, CDR2 YYEEEE, per germline. There are 14 residues in the CDR3. V was pared by 6 bases and J by 0 bases, with 12 bases between.

This clonotype has at least ten counts. The chain employs TRBV20-1 and TRBJ2-7; 8 bases line up with TRBD1. In germline, CDR1 is DFQATT, CDR2 SNEGSKA (reference sequence). The junction had 3 bases not matched to a gene; V was cut back by 2 bases and J by 6 bases. The CDR3 is made up of 12 amino acids. DNA of the CDR3: TGCAGTGCTAGACAGGGGGCCCCCGAGCAGTACTTC. Translating it yields CSARQGAPEQYF.

This clonotype was seen only a few times. The J gene is TRBJ1-4, the V gene TRBV11-2, with D maybe TRBD1 (6 bases). The length of the CDR3 is 14 residues. V was trimmed by 5 bases and J by 1 base, leaving 8 bases between them. Germline-derived CDR1 and CDR2 are SGHAT and FQNNGV. The CDR3 loop is CASSPDRTNEKLFF. Written as DNA, the CDR3 is TGTGCCAGCAGCCCGGACAGAACTAATGAAAAACTGTTTTTT.

The sample holds many counts of this clonotype. The chain has TRBV20-1 and TRBJ1-5; D might be TRBD1 (5 bases). V lost 3 bases, J lost 3 bases, and 18 bases lay in between. Germline CDR1 is DFQATT and CDR2 is SNEGSKA (reference sequence). CDR3 length: 16 amino acids. The CDR3: CSASGDSRILNQPQHF. The CDR3 DNA sequence: TGCAGTGCTAGCGGTGACAGCCGCATCCTCAATCAGCCCCAGCATTTT.

The V call is TRBV6-4, the J call TRBJ2-3, with 7 bases identical to TRBD2. V dropped 10 bases and J dropped 0; count of bases not matched to a gene: 13. The germline V gene encodes CDR1 MRHNA and CDR2 SNTAGT. This CDR3 has 16 amino acids. The CDR3 loop reads CATRPGGGPSTDTQYF. CDR3 nucleotides: TGTGCCACCCGACCGGGCGGGGGACCTAGCACAGATACGCAGTATTTT.